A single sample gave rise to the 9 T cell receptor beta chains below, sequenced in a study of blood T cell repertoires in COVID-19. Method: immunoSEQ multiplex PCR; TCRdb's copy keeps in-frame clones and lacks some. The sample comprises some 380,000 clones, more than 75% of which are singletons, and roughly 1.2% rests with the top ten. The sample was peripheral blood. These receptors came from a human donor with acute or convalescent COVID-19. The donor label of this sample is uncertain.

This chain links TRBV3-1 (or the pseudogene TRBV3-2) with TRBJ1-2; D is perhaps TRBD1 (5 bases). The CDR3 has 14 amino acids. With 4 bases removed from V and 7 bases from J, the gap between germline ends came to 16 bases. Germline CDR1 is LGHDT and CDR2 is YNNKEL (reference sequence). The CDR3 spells CASSRTGGVFGYTF. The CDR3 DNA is TGTGCCAGCAGCCGGACGGGGGGGGTCTTTGGCTACACCTTC.

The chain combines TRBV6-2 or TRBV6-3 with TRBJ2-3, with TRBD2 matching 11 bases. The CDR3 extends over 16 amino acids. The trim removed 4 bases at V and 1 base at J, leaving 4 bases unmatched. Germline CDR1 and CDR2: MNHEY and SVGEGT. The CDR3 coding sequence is TGTGCCAGCAGTTTAGCGGGAGGGCCGGGCACAGATACGCAGTATTTT. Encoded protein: CASSLAGGPGTDTQYF.

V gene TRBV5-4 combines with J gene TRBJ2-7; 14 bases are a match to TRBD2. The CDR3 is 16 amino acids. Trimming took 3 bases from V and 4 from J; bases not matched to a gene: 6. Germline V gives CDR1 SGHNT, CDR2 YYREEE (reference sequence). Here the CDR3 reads CASSSGTSGSIYEQYF. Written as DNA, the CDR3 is TGTGCCAGCAGCTCCGGGACTAGCGGGAGTATTTACGAGCAGTACTTC.

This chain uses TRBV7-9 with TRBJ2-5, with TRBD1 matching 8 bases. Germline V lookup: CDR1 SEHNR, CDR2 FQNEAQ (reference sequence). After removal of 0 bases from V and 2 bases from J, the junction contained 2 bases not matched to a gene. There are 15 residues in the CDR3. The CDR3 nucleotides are TGTGCCAGCAGCTTAGCGCAGGGGGCTCAAGAGACCCAGTACTTC. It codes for CASSLAQGAQETQYF.

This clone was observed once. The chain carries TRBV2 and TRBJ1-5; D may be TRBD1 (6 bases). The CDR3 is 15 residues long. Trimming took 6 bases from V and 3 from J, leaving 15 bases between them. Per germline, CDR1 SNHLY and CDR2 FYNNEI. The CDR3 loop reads CASRASRGPNQPQHF. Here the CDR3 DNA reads TGTGCCAGCAGAGCCTCCAGGGGACCCAATCAGCCCCAGCATTTT.

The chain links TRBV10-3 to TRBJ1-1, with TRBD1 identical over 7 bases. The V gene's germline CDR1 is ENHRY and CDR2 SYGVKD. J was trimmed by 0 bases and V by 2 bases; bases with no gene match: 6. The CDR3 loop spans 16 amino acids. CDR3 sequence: CAISEEGGGMNTEAFF. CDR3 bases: TGTGCCATCAGTGAGGAAGGGGGCGGAATGAACACTGAAGCTTTCTTT.

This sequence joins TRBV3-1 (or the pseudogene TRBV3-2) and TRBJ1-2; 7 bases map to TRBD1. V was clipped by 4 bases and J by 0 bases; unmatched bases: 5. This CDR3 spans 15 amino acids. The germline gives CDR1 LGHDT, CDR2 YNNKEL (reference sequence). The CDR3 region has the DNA TGTGCCAGCAGCCTATGGGACAGCTCTAACTATGGCTACACCTTC. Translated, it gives CASSLWDSSNYGYTF.

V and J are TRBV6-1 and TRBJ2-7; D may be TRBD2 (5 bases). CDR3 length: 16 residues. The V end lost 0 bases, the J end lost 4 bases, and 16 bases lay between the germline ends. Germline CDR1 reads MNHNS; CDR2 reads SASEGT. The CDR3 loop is CASSEAPHGRTYEQYF. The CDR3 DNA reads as TGTGCCAGCAGTGAAGCCCCACACGGTAGGACTTACGAGCAGTACTTC.

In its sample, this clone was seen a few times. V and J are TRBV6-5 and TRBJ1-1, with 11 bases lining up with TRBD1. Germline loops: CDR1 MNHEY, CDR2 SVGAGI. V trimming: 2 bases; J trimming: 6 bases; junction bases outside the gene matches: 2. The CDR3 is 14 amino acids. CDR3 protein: CASSYTGQGAEAFF. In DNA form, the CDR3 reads TGTGCCAGCAGTTACACGGGACAGGGGGCTGAAGCTTTCTTT.